Only a few counts were recorded for the clone carrying this T cell receptor beta chain. This entry is derived from a study of T cell changes during pregnancy in multiple sclerosis. The method was immunoSEQ multiplex PCR; TCRdb's version includes in-frame clones alone and lacks a portion of them. The sample gives 90,000 to 130,000 clones, 90% to 95% of which show up once; 1.5% is in the top ten. Here the sequenced sample was peripheral blood, taken in the third trimester of pregnancy. The source of this sequence is a female donor with multiple sclerosis, enrolled in a pregnancy study.

Here the CDR3 DNA reads TGTGCCAGTGGGGAGTGGGACTATGGCTACACCTTC. It yields the protein CASGEWDYGYTF. V usage is TRBV19 and J usage is TRBJ1-2; D is uncertain. Germline assignment: CDR1 LNHDA and CDR2 SQIVND (reference sequence). There are 12 residues in the CDR3. V was shortened by 8 bases and J by 3 bases, with 10 bases between the two germline ends.